This record covers a single TCR beta chain. There are 15 residues in the CDR3. V lost 3 bases to trimming and J lost 1 base, with 10 bases between them. The germline V gene has CDR1 PRHDT and CDR2 FYEKMQ (reference sequence). This entry is derived from a study of blood T cell repertoires in COVID-19. Study information: Samples representing acute and convalescent COVID-19 were sourced from the United States, Italy and Spain. T cells, B-cell-depleted T cells, or PBMCs provided the cDNA or gDNA that served as material.

In the authors' workflow: Estimation of nucleated cell counts relied on the amplification of reference gene primers. Profiled with immunoSEQ multiplex PCR; TCRdb holds only in-frame clones, not every one. V, J and clone size are taken as reported in that table, and D and trimming were inferred from the DNA itself. The data show about 200,000 clones, around 88% seen once. The chain links TRBV13 to TRBJ1-5; weak D call: TRBD1 (5 bases). This TCR derives from a woman aged 45 to 65 with acute or convalescent COVID-19. Sequenced input: peripheral blood. The CDR3 reads CASSLGPFSNQPQHF. DNA of the CDR3: TGTGCCAGCAGCTTGGGGCCGTTCAGCAATCAGCCCCAGCATTTT.